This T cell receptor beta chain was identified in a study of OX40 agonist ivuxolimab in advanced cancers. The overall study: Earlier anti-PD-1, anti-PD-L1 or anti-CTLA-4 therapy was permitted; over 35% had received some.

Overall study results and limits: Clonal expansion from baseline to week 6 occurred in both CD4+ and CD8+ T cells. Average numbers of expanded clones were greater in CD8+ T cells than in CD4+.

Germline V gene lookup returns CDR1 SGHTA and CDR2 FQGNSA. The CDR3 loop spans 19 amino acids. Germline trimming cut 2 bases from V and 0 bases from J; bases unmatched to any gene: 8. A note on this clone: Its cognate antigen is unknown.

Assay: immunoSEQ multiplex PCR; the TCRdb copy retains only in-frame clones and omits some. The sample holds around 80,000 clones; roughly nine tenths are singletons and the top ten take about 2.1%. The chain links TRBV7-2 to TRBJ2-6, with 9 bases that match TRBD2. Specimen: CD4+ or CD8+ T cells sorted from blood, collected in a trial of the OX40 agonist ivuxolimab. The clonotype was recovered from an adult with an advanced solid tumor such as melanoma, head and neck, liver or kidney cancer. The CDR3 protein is CASSLRLAETVSGANVLTF. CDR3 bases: TGTGCCAGCAGCTTACGACTAGCGGAGACAGTCTCTGGGGCCAACGTCCTGACTTTC.